The 12 T cell receptor beta chains presented below share a single source sample, sequenced in a study of identical twins. TCRdb independently ran MiXCR on the 5' RACE reads; one entry per CDR3 protein. The profile shows a few hundred thousand distinct CDR3 sequences, nearly 10% of them singletons. The same data also contributed to another study, on yellow fever vaccine responses in identical twins.

The sequenced material came from PBMCs. The origin of the receptors is a woman aged 18-29 years in good health.

The rearrangement links TRBV20-1 to TRBJ2-1; D is unresolved. The CDR3 length is 17 residues. Germline-derived CDR1 and CDR2 are DFQATT and SNEGSKA (reference sequence). With 1 base removed from V and 2 bases from J, the gap between germline ends came to 18 bases. CDR3 sequence: CSARAALLSGAYNEQFF. Written as DNA, the CDR3 is TGCAGTGCTAGAGCTGCGTTGCTCAGTGGAGCCTACAATGAGCAGTTCTTC.

This clonotype was found a few times. This sequence joins TRBV29-1 and TRBJ2-3, with unresolved D. Trimming stripped 4 bases from V and 4 bases from J, with 15 bases between. Per germline, CDR1 SQVTM and CDR2 ANQGSEA. The CDR3 totals 14 residues. Written as DNA, the CDR3 is TGCAGCGTTGGGGGTAGTAAGCTCCCAGATACGCAGTATTTT. It encodes CSVGGSKLPDTQYF.

This clonotype was counted a few times. The chain employs TRBV7-9 and TRBJ2-5; D uncertain. Trimming shortened V by 4 bases and J by 5 bases, and 14 bases separated the two germline ends. CDR3 length equals 14 residues. From germline, CDR1 is SEHNR and CDR2 FQNEAQ (reference sequence). CDR3 residues: CASSSVRDRETQYF. Here the CDR3 DNA reads TGTGCCAGCAGCTCCGTTCGCGACCGGGAGACCCAGTACTTC.

The sample holds a few counts of this clonotype. This CDR3 reads CASSPAGTLGETQYF. The CDR3 nucleotides are TGTGCCAGCTCACCAGCCGGGACTTTGGGAGAGACCCAGTACTTC. V usage is TRBV18 and J usage is TRBJ2-5, with TRBD2 as a possible D gene (6 bases). V was pared by 2 bases and J by 4 bases, with 14 bases between. The germline V gene has CDR1 KGHSH and CDR2 LQKENI. The CDR3 sequence is 15 residues long. The complete variable domain, with remaining parts taken from reference TRBV18 and TRBJ2-5, reads NAGVMQNPRHLVRRRGQEARLRCSPMKGHSHVYWYRQLPEEGLKFMVYLQKENIIDESGMPKERFSAEFPKEGPSILRIQQVVRGDSAAYFCASSPAGTLGETQYFGPGTRLLVL.

This clonotype was recorded a few times. The J gene is TRBJ2-1, the V gene TRBV6-2 or TRBV6-3; TRBD1 is a possible D gene (6 bases). CDR3 length: 14 residues. The germline V gene encodes CDR1 MNHEY and CDR2 SVGEGT. Trimming pared 4 bases from V and 7 bases from J, leaving 14 bases between. CDR3: CASSSNRAFNEQFF. The CDR3, as DNA: TGTGCCAGCAGTTCCAACAGGGCGTTTAATGAGCAGTTCTTC.

The genes are TRBV3-1 and TRBJ2-4; TRBD1 matches 9 bases. The germline V gene encodes CDR1 LGHDT and CDR2 YNNKEL (reference sequence). The CDR3 runs 15 residues. The junction had 8 bases not matched to a gene; V was cut back by 3 bases and J by 8 bases. Written as DNA, the CDR3 is TGTGCCAGCAGCCAGAGTACGGGACAGGGATACATTCAGTACTTC. Protein: CASSQSTGQGYIQYF.

The chain is built from TRBV10-3 and TRBJ2-7; TRBD2 agrees at 14 bases. This CDR3 comprises 14 residues. Trimming at V came to 8 bases and at J to 6 bases, leaving 6 bases not matched to a gene. Germline lookup yields CDR1 ENHRY and CDR2 SYGVKD. In DNA, the CDR3 is TGTGCCATCCAGACTAGCGGGGGGGCCAGCGAGCAGTACTTC. It yields the protein CAIQTSGGASEQYF.

This clonotype was observed a few times. The chain is built from TRBV3-1 and TRBJ2-3, with 7 bases lining up with TRBD2. CDR3 size: 17 residues. The V gene's germline CDR1 is LGHDT and CDR2 YNNKEL (reference sequence). V gave up 0 bases and J gave up 1 base; unmatched junction bases: 7. CDR3: CASSQEVGGPGTDTQYF. The DNA of the CDR3 is TGTGCCAGCAGCCAAGAGGTGGGAGGGCCGGGCACAGATACGCAGTATTTT.

The chain couples TRBV9 to TRBJ2-7; 7 nucleotides line up with TRBD2. With V trimmed by 0 bases and J by 2 bases, 5 bases remained unmatched. This CDR3 has 15 amino acids. Germline CDR1 reads SGDLS; CDR2 reads YYNGEE. CDR3 bases: TGTGCCAGCAGCGTAGCCCCTGCGGGAGCCTACGAGCAGTACTTC. Translating gives CASSVAPAGAYEQYF.

This clonotype was seen more than once but under ten times. V is TRBV5-1 and J is TRBJ2-7; D unclear. Germline CDR1 SGHRS, CDR2 YFSETQ. The V gene lost 4 bases and the J gene lost 3 bases, with 11 bases spanning the gap. The CDR3 sequence is 13 residues long. The CDR3 sequence is CASSASMGYEQYF. The CDR3 DNA follows: TGCGCCAGCAGCGCCTCCATGGGCTACGAGCAGTACTTC.

This rearrangement joins TRBV6-1 to TRBJ2-7, with 9 positions matching TRBD2. The CDR3 totals 14 residues. Germline V gene data show CDR1 as MNHNS and CDR2 as SASEGT. The V segment lost 3 bases and the J segment 4 bases; nucleotides outside the gene matches: 4. The DNA of the CDR3 is TGTGCCAGCAGTGAGACTAGCGGAGATTACGAGCAGTACTTC. Amino acids: CASSETSGDYEQYF.

This CDR3 reads CASSVDPRDPYSPLHF. In DNA form, the CDR3 reads TGTGCCAGCAGCGTAGACCCCAGGGACCCCTATTCACCCCTCCACTTT. The rearrangement joins TRBV9 to TRBJ1-6, with a tentative D call TRBD1 (5 bases). V was cut by 0 bases and J by 8 bases, with 15 bases left in between. The V gene's germline CDR1 is SGDLS and CDR2 YYNGEE. The CDR3 runs 16 residues.